The present TCR beta chain was sequenced within a study of T cell repertoires in cytomegalovirus infection. Overall study context: The public TCR beta signatures pointed to both CMV infection and matching HLA type. General study findings and limits: Dominant in the ex vivo response were TCR beta clonotypes restricted by HLA-C and specific for CMV.

TCRdb reanalysed the reads using MiXCR and keeps one entry per CDR3 protein. Seen here are about 240,000 distinct CDR3 sequences, approximately 13% observed once, and the top ten hold 1.5% to 2%. At least ten counts were recorded for this clonotype. Its target is not known. The CDR3 sequence is 14 residues long. V gave up 1 base and J gave up 9 bases, with 10 bases separating them. Germline CDR1 and CDR2: SGHVS and FQNEAQ. Sequencing was performed on PBMCs. The clonotype comes from a human donor in good health (CMV status not recorded). Some clones in this sample may be carry-over from other donors' samples. The gene calls are TRBV7-8 and TRBJ1-6, with D hard to call. The CDR3 reads CASSLVRLASPLHF. The CDR3 nucleotides are TGTGCCAGCAGCTTAGTTAGGCTGGCTTCACCCCTCCACTTT.